A single count supports the clone carrying this T cell receptor (beta chain). Its target is not known. This sample stems from a study of cytomegalovirus exposure and HLA in healthy donors. Study observations and caveats: High specificity and sensitivity for cytomegalovirus status were reported for the classifier. Listed as cytomegalovirus-associated were roughly 180 TCR beta chains.

Using immunoSEQ multiplex PCR, the repertoire was profiled, and TCRdb retains in-frame clones only, with some absent. The table shows 150,000 to 170,000 clones, with around nine tenths occurring only once. Sequencing was performed on PBMCs. The receptor's source is a man aged 18 to 30 in good health and CMV-seropositive.

CDR3 DNA: TGCGCCAGCAGCCACCGCTTGGGGGGGAACACTGAAGCTTTCTTT. Translation gives CASSHRLGGNTEAFF. The V gene is TRBV4-3, the J gene TRBJ1-1, with D perhaps TRBD1 (5 bases). CDR1 and CDR2 from the germline V gene are LGHNA and YSLEER. This CDR3 is built from 15 residues. V dropped 3 bases and J dropped 1 base, with 12 bases sitting between them.